These 6 T cell receptor beta chains were all obtained from the same sample, sequenced in a study of T cell responses to AZD1222 COVID-19 vaccine. Sequencing was performed with immunoSEQ multiplex PCR; in TCRdb, only in-frame clones are kept and a portion is missing. The sample lists about 94,000 clones; around nine tenths were seen once. The specimen was peripheral blood, collected on day 0 of AZD1222 vaccination. These TCRs come from an adult in good health.

This clone was detected once. The chain carries TRBV9 and TRBJ2-5; TRBD2 might be the D (5 bases). The CDR3 is 16 amino acids. Per germline, CDR1 SGDLS and CDR2 YYNGEE. V lost 0 bases, J lost 1 base, and 13 bases lay in between. The CDR3 reads CASSVASVEGQETQYF. The CDR3 DNA reads as TGTGCCAGCAGCGTAGCTTCAGTCGAGGGCCAAGAGACCCAGTACTTC.

The chain couples TRBV10-3 to TRBJ1-4; 8 nucleotides line up with TRBD1. CDR1 and CDR2 (germline): ENHRY, SYGVKD. The CDR3 contains 14 residues. V gave up 6 bases and J gave up 8 bases; unmatched junction bases: 8. The CDR3 here is CAIRGTGQGEKLFF. CDR3 nucleotide sequence: TGTGCCATCAGGGGGACAGGACAGGGAGAAAAACTGTTTTTT.

This chain joins TRBV2 and TRBJ2-5; 9 bases line up with TRBD2. The CDR3 covers 14 residues. With V trimmed by 3 bases and J by 4 bases, 3 bases remained unmatched. Germline-derived CDR1 and CDR2 are SNHLY and FYNNEI. CDR3 sequence: CASSERGGGETQYF. The CDR3, as DNA: TGTGCCAGCAGTGAGCGGGGGGGAGGAGAGACCCAGTACTTC.

V is TRBV30 and J is TRBJ2-3; possibly TRBD2 for D (7 bases). Trimming cost V 5 bases and J 1 base, with 22 bases left between them. This CDR3 is built from 17 residues. Germline CDR1 and CDR2: GTSNPN and SVGIG (reference sequence). CDR3 DNA sequence: TGTGCCTGGGACCTGGGAGGGGGGGGGCGAGGCACAGATACGCAGTATTTT. Its protein is CAWDLGGGGRGTDTQYF. Supplemented by reference TRBV30 and TRBJ2-3, the full variable domain reads SQTIHQWPATLVQPVGSPLSLECTVEGTSNPNLYWYRQAAGRGLQLLFYSVGIGQISSEVPQNLSASRPQDRQFILSSKKLLLSDSGFYLCAWDLGGGGRGTDTQYFGPGTRLTVL.

This clone occurred once. The chain joins TRBV9 to TRBJ2-1; the match to TRBD2 covers 9 bases. Germline CDR1 reads SGDLS; CDR2 reads YYNGEE. The ends lost 2 bases at V and 7 bases at J; junction bases unmatched: 7. The CDR3 is made up of 15 amino acids. In DNA, the CDR3 is TGTGCCAGCAGCGTTAGCGGGGGCGAGGGGAATGAGCAGTTCTTC. Protein sequence: CASSVSGGEGNEQFF.

This sequence joins TRBV11-1 and TRBJ1-2, with D unresolved. The CDR3 totals 16 residues. CDR1 and CDR2 from the germline V gene are SGHAT and FQDESV (reference sequence). The ends were cut back, 1 base at V and 6 bases at J, with 18 bases in the middle. DNA of the CDR3: TGTGCCAGCAGCTTAGGGCGGACCGTCGCAGCTCATGGCTACACCTTC. The encoded protein is CASSLGRTVAAHGYTF.